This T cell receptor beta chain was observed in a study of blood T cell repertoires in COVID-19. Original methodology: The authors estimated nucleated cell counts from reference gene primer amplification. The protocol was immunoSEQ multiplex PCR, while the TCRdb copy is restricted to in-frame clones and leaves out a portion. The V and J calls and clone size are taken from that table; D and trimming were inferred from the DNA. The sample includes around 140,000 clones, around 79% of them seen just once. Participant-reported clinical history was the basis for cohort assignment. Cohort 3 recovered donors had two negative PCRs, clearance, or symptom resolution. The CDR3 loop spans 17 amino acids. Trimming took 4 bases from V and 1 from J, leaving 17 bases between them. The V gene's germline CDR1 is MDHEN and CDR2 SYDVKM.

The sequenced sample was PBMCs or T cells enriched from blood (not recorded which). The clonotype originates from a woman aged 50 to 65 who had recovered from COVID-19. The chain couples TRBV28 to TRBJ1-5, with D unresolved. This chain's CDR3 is CASSSVPRTYSNQPQHF. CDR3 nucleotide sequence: TGTGCCAGCAGTTCGGTCCCAAGGACTTACAGCAATCAGCCCCAGCATTTT.